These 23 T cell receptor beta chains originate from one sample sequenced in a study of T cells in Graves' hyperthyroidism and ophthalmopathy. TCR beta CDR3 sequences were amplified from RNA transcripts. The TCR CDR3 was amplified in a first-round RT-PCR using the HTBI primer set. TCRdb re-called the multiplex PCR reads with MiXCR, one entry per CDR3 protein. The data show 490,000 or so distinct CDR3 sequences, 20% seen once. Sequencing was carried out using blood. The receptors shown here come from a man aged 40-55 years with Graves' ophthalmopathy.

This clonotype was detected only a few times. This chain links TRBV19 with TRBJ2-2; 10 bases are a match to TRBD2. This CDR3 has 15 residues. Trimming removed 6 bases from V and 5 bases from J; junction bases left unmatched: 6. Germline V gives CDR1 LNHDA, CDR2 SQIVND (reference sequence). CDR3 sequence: CASSRAGGRTGELFF. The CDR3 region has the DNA TGTGCCAGTAGCCGAGCGGGGGGGCGAACCGGGGAGCTGTTTTTT.

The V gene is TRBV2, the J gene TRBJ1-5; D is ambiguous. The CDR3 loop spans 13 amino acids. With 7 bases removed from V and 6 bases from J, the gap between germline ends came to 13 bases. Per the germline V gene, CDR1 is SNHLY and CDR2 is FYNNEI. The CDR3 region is CASKRTLTQPQHF. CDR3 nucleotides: TGTGCCAGCAAACGGACCTTGACTCAGCCCCAGCATTTT.

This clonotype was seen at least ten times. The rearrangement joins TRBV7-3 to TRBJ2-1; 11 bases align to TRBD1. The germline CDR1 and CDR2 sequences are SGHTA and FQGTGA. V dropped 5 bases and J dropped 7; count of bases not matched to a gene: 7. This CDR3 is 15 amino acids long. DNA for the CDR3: TGTGCCAGCAGCCCGCGGGACAGGGGGAGTAATGAGCAGTTCTTC. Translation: CASSPRDRGSNEQFF.

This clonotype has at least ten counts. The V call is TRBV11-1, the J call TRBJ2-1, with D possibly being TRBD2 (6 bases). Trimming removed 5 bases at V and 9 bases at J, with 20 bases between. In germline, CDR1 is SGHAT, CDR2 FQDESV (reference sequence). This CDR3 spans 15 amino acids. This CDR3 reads CASSGGAGLLVEQFF. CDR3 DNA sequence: TGTGCCAGCAGCGGAGGGGCGGGACTGCTCGTTGAGCAGTTCTTC.

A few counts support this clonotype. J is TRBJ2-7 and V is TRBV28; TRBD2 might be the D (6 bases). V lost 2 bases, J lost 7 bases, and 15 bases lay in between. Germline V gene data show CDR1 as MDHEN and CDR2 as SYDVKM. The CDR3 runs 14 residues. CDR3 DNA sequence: TGTGCCAGCAGTTTAGTAACGGGAGTGGGGGAGCAGTACTTC. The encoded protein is CASSLVTGVGEQYF. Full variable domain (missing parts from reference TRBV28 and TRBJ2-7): DVKVTQSSRYLVKRTGEKVFLECVQDMDHENMFWYRQDPGLGLRLIYFSYDVKMKEKGDIPEGYSVSREKKERFSLILESASTNQTSMYLCASSLVTGVGEQYFGPGTRLTVT.

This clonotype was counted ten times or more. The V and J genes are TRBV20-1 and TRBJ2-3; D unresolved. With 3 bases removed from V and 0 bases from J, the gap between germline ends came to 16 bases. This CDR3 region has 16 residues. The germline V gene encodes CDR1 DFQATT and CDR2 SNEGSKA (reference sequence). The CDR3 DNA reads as TGCAGTGCTAGGTTTGGCGGCGCAACTAGCACAGATACGCAGTATTTT. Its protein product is CSARFGGATSTDTQYF.

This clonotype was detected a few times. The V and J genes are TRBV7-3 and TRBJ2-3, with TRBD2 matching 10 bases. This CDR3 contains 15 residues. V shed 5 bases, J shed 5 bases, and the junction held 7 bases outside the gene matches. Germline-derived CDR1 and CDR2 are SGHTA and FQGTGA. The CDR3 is CASSRAGGLKDTQYF. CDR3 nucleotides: TGTGCCAGCAGCCGAGCGGGGGGGTTAAAAGATACGCAGTATTTT.

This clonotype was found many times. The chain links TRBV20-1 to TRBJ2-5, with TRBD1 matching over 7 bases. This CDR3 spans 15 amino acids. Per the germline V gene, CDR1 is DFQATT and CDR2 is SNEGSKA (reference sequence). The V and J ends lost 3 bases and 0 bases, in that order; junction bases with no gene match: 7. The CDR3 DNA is TGCAGTGCTAGCGCAGGGGGTTTCGACCAAGAGACCCAGTACTTC. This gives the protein CSASAGGFDQETQYF.

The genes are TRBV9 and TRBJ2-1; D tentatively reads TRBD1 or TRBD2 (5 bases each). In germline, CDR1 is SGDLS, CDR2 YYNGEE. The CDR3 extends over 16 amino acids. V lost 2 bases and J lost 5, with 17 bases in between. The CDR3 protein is CASSVKVGVRDNEQFF. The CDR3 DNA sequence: TGTGCCAGCAGCGTTAAAGTGGGGGTGAGGGACAATGAGCAGTTCTTC.

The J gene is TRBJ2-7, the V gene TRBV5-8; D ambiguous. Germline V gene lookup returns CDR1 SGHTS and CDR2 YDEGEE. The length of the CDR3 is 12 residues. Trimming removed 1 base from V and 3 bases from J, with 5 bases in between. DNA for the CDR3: TGTGCCAGCAGCTTGTTTGTCTACGAGCAGTACTTC. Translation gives CASSLFVYEQYF. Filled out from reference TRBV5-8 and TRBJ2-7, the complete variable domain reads EAGVTQSPTHLIKTRGQQATLRCSPISGHTSVYWYQQALGLGLQFLLWYDEGEERNRGNFPPRFSGRQFPNYSSELNVNALELEDSALYLCASSLFVYEQYFGPGTRLTVT.

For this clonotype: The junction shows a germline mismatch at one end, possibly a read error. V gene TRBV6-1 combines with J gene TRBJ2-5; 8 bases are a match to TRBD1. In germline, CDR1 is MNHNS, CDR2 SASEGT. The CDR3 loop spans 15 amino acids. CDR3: CASSLRTGWGETRYF. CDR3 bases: TGTGCCAGCAGTCTACGGACAGGGTGGGGGGAGACCCGGTACTTC.

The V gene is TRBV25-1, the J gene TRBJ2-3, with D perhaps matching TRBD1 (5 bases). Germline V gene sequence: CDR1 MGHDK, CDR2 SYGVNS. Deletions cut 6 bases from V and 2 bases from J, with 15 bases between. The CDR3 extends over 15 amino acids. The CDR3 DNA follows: TGTGCCAGCAGCCCGGGCAGGGTTATCACAGATACGCAGTATTTT. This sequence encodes CASSPGRVITDTQYF.

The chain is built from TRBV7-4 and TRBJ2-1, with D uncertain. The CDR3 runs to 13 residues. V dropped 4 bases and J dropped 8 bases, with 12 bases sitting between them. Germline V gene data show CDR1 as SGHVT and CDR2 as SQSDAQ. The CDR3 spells CASSSSGLDEQFF. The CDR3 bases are TGTGCCAGCAGCTCCTCGGGTTTAGATGAGCAGTTCTTC.

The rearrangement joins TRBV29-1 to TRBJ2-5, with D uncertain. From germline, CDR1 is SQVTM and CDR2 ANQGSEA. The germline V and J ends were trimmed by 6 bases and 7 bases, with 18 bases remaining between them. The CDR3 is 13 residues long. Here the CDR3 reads CSVLFGTLGTQYF. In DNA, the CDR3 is TGCAGCGTCCTTTTCGGCACCCTGGGGACCCAGTACTTC.

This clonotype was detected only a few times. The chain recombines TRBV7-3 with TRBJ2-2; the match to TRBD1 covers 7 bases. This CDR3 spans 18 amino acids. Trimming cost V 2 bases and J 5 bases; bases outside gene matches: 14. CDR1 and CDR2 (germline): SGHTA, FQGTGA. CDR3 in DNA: TGTGCCAGCAGCTTACGGACAGGCCTCTTAGGGAGAACCGGGGAGCTGTTTTTT. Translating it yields CASSLRTGLLGRTGELFF.

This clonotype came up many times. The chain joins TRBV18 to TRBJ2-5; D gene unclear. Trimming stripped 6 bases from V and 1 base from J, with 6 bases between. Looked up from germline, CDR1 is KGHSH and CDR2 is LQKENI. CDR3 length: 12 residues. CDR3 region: CASSKFQETQYF. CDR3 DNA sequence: TGTGCCAGCTCCAAATTCCAAGAGACCCAGTACTTC.

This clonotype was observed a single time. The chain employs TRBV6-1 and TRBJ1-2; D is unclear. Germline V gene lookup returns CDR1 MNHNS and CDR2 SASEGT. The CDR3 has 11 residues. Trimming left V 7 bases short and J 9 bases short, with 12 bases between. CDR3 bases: TGTGCCAGCAATGTCGGTGGGAGCTACACCTTC. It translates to CASNVGGSYTF.

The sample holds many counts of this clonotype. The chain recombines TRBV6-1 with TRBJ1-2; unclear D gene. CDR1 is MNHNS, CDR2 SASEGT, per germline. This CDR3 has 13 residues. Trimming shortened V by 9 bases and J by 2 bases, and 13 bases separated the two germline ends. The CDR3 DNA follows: TGTGCCAGTCCCCCGGCGGGAAACTATGGCTACACCTTC. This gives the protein CASPPAGNYGYTF.

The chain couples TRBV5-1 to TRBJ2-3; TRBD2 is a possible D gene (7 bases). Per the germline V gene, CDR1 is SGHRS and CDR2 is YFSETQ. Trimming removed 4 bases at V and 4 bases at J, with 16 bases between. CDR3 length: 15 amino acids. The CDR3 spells CASSPWGGRADTQYF. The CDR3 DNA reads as TGCGCCAGCAGCCCTTGGGGGGGGCGGGCAGATACGCAGTATTTT.

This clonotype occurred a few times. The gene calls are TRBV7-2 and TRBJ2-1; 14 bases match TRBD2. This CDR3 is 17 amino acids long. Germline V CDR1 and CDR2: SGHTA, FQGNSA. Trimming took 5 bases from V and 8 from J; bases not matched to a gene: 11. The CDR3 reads CASSRGGTSGRGHEQFF. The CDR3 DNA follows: TGTGCCAGCAGCCGCGGGGGGACTAGCGGGAGAGGGCATGAGCAGTTCTTC. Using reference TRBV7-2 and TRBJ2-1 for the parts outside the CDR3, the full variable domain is GAGVSQSPSNKVTEKGKDVELRCDPISGHTALYWYRQSLGQGLEFLIYFQGNSAPDKSGLPSDRFSAERTGGSVSTLTIQRTQQEDSAVYLCASSRGGTSGRGHEQFFGPGTRLTVL.

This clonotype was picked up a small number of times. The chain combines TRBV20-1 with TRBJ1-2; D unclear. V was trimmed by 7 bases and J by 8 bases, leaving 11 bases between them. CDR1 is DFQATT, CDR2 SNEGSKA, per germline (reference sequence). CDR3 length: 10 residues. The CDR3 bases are TGCAGTGTAAAGAGTGGCGGCTACACCTTC. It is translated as CSVKSGGYTF.

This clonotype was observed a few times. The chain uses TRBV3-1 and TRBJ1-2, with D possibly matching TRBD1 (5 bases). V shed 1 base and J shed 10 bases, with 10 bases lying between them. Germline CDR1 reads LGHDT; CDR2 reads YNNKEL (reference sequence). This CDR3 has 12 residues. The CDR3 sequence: CASSQGQNDYTF. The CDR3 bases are TGTGCCAGCAGCCAAGGACAGAATGACTACACCTTC.

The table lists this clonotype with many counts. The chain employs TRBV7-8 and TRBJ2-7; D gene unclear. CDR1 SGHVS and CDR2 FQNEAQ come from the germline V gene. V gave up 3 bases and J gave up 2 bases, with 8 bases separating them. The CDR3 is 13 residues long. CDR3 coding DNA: TGTGCCAGCAGCTTGGCAACGACCTACGAGCAGTACTTC. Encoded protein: CASSLATTYEQYF.